A single sample gave rise to the 5 T cell receptor beta chains below, sequenced in a study of cytomegalovirus exposure and HLA in healthy donors. The PCR had 60 Vbeta and 13 Jbeta primers. Clones were read by immunoSEQ multiplex PCR, and TCRdb kept only the in-frame ones, dropping some. Of under 200,000 clones listed, around 85% were seen once; the top ten hold roughly 10%. The sequenced sample consisted of PBMCs. These receptors all stem from a man aged 18 to 29 in good health and CMV-seropositive.

This clone was seen more than once but under ten times. This rearrangement joins TRBV10-3 to TRBJ2-7, with TRBD2 matching 11 bases. V was clipped by 3 bases and J by 0 bases; unmatched bases: 4. Looked up from germline, CDR1 is ENHRY and CDR2 is SYGVKD. This CDR3 contains 16 residues. The CDR3 loop is CAISDPLAGGSYEQYF. CDR3 DNA: TGTGCCATCAGTGACCCCCTAGCGGGGGGCTCCTACGAGCAGTACTTC.

The chain combines TRBV19 with TRBJ1-6, with 9 bases lining up with TRBD1. Germline trimming cut 4 bases from V and 7 bases from J; bases unmatched to any gene: 5. Germline values: CDR1 LNHDA, CDR2 SQIVND (reference sequence). The CDR3 spans 15 residues. The CDR3 loop reads CASSNRGQWNSPLHF. Written as DNA, the CDR3 is TGTGCCAGTAGTAACAGGGGGCAATGGAATTCACCCCTCCACTTT. The full variable domain, completed using reference TRBV19 and TRBJ1-6, is DGGITQSPKYLFRKEGQNVTLSCEQNLNHDAMYWYRQDPGQGLRLIYYSQIVNDFQKGDIAEGYSVSREKKESFPLTVTSAQKNPTAFYLCASSNRGQWNSPLHFGNGTRLTVT.

The chain carries TRBV4-3 and TRBJ2-5; D is ambiguous. Trimming pared 4 bases from V and 5 bases from J, leaving 14 bases between. This CDR3 comprises 14 residues. CDR1 and CDR2 from the germline V gene are LGHNA and YSLEER. The CDR3 loop is CASSPLGSMETQYF. The CDR3 DNA reads as TGCGCCAGCAGCCCCCTGGGCAGTATGGAGACCCAGTACTTC.

The chain is built from TRBV7-6 and TRBJ2-5; a weak D match, TRBD2 (6 bases). CDR3 length: 14 amino acids. The germline gives CDR1 SGHVS, CDR2 FNYEAQ. With 5 bases removed from V and 5 bases from J, the gap between germline ends came to 15 bases. CDR3 loop: CASSRTWGEETQYF. The DNA for the CDR3 is TGTGCCAGCAGCCGCACTTGGGGGGAGGAGACCCAGTACTTC.

This sequence joins TRBV5-4 and TRBJ2-1; D is perhaps TRBD1 (6 bases). The CDR3 covers 15 residues. From germline, CDR1 is SGHNT and CDR2 YYREEE (reference sequence). Trimming left V 5 bases short and J 0 bases short, with 12 bases between. The CDR3 spells CASRRDTDSYNEQFF. As DNA, the CDR3 is TGTGCCAGCAGACGGGACACCGACTCCTACAATGAGCAGTTCTTC.